Shown below are 26 T cell receptor beta chains from a single sample sequenced in a study of T cell responses to AZD1222 COVID-19 vaccine. Data came from immunoSEQ multiplex PCR; TCRdb stores just in-frame clones and leaves some out. The data hold roughly 140,000 clones, with more than 70% observed a single time. This specimen was peripheral blood, taken on day 0 of MenACWY control vaccination. The source is an adult in good health.

The rearrangement uses TRBV3-1 (or the pseudogene TRBV3-2) and TRBJ1-2; a weak D match, TRBD1 (5 bases). V lost 4 bases and J lost 6, with 15 bases in between. The CDR3 contains 14 residues. CDR1 and CDR2 from the germline V gene are LGHDT and YNNKEL (reference sequence). Written as DNA, the CDR3 is TGTGCCAGCAGCCCCCGTTGGGGGGTTCATGGCTACACCTTC. It yields the protein CASSPRWGVHGYTF.

V gene TRBV28 combines with J gene TRBJ1-6, with a weak D call TRBD1 (5 bases). The CDR3 consists of 15 residues. The germline V gene encodes CDR1 MDHEN and CDR2 SYDVKM. Trimming shortened V by 4 bases and J by 6 bases, and 13 bases separated the two germline ends. CDR3 nucleotides: TGTGCCAGCAGTTCACGGGGGGTTGGTAATTCACCCCTCCACTTT. This sequence encodes CASSSRGVGNSPLHF.

The chain couples TRBV6-5 to TRBJ2-1; D remains ambiguous. Per germline, CDR1 MNHEY and CDR2 SVGAGI. The V and J ends lost 2 bases and 6 bases respectively, with 8 bases between them. This CDR3 is built from 13 residues. DNA of the CDR3: TGTGCCAGCAGTTACGTACAATCCAATGAGCAGTTCTTC. Translation gives CASSYVQSNEQFF.

The chain links TRBV18 to TRBJ2-7; D may be TRBD1 (5 bases). V lost 2 bases and J lost 2, with 13 bases in between. This CDR3 spans 15 amino acids. CDR1 is KGHSH, CDR2 LQKENI, per germline. The CDR3 region has the DNA TGTGCCAGCTCACCATTTTCTGGGGCGGCCTACGAGCAGTACTTC. Amino acid sequence: CASSPFSGAAYEQYF.

The chain joins TRBV12-3 or TRBV12-4 to TRBJ1-4; D unresolved. V lost 5 bases and J 16 bases, leaving 17 bases between the germline ends. This CDR3 is built from 12 residues. CDR3 DNA sequence: TGTGCCAGCAGTCGCGACATGTGGTTCCAGTTTTTT. Amino acid sequence: CASSRDMWFQFF.

The CDR3 DNA sequence: TGTGCCAGCAGCCAAGATCGGGTGAATAATTCACCCCTCCACTTT. It encodes CASSQDRVNNSPLHF. V is TRBV4-2 and J is TRBJ1-6; D unclear. V shed 0 bases and J shed 5 bases, with 8 bases lying between them. The germline V gene has CDR1 LGHNA and CDR2 YNFKEQ. CDR3 length: 15 amino acids.

This clone was seen ten or more times. CDR3 nucleotide sequence: TGCGCCAGCACTGGGGGCCAGCCGGGCTATGGCTACACCTTC. It encodes CASTGGQPGYGYTF. The chain couples TRBV5-1 to TRBJ1-2; weak D call: TRBD1 (6 bases). V shed 6 bases and J shed 4 bases, with 16 bases lying between them. Germline V gives CDR1 SGHRS, CDR2 YFSETQ. The CDR3 has 14 residues.

The chain links TRBV18 to TRBJ1-2; D is uncertain. From germline, CDR1 is KGHSH and CDR2 LQKENI. The CDR3 consists of 15 residues. V lost 3 bases and J 7 bases, leaving 18 bases between the germline ends. CDR3 residues: CASSPTREGSGGYTF. CDR3 bases: TGTGCCAGCTCACCTACCCGCGAGGGCTCGGGTGGCTACACCTTC.

The chain uses TRBV4-2 and TRBJ1-6, with no clear D. Trimming pared 0 bases from V and 7 bases from J, leaving 16 bases between. CDR3 length equals 17 residues. The germline CDR1 and CDR2 sequences are LGHNA and YNFKEQ. CDR3 region: CASSQEVGSLINSPLHF. Written as DNA, the CDR3 is TGTGCCAGCAGCCAAGAAGTCGGGTCCTTAATCAATTCACCCCTCCACTTT.

The V and J genes are TRBV20-1 and TRBJ2-6; a weak D match, TRBD1 (5 bases). Germline CDR1 is DFQATT and CDR2 is SNEGSKA (reference sequence). This CDR3 is 15 amino acids long. The V end lost 3 bases, the J end lost 0 bases, and 9 bases lay between the germline ends. This CDR3 is CSASPGYSGANVLTF. The CDR3 DNA reads as TGCAGTGCTAGTCCAGGGTACTCTGGGGCCAACGTCCTGACTTTC.

The V and J genes are TRBV12-3 or TRBV12-4 and TRBJ1-2; unclear D gene. V gave up 3 bases and J gave up 8 bases, with 7 bases separating them. CDR3 size: 11 residues. The CDR3 DNA reads as TGTGCCAGCAGTTTCGGTGGCGGCTACACCTTC. Its protein is CASSFGGGYTF.

This chain links TRBV3-1 (or the pseudogene TRBV3-2) with TRBJ1-1; 7 nucleotides agree with TRBD1. V gave up 4 bases and J gave up 2 bases; unmatched junction bases: 7. The CDR3 sequence is 15 residues long. Germline CDR1 and CDR2: LGHDT and YNNKEL (reference sequence). CDR3 sequence: CASSLPGTANTEAFF. The CDR3 DNA sequence: TGTGCCAGCAGCCTACCCGGGACAGCAAACACTGAAGCTTTCTTT.

The chain couples TRBV19 to TRBJ2-5; 7 bases align to TRBD2. J gave up 5 bases and V 6 bases, and 9 bases lay outside the gene matches. The germline gives CDR1 LNHDA, CDR2 SQIVND (reference sequence). CDR3 length: 14 residues. Here the CDR3 reads CASSSASGRETQYF. CDR3 coding DNA: TGTGCCAGTAGCTCCGCTAGCGGTCGCGAGACCCAGTACTTC.

This sequence joins TRBV5-1 and TRBJ2-7; 10 bases are a match to TRBD2. Trimming at V came to 2 bases and at J to 3 bases, leaving 2 bases not matched to a gene. The CDR3 length is 14 residues. Germline CDR1 SGHRS, CDR2 YFSETQ. CDR3 loop: CASSFGTSDYEQYF. The CDR3 DNA sequence: TGCGCCAGCAGCTTTGGGACTAGCGACTACGAGCAGTACTTC.

The genes are TRBV4-3 and TRBJ1-2; D call uncertain. In germline, CDR1 is LGHNA, CDR2 YSLEER. The CDR3 is made up of 14 amino acids. Trimming removed 0 bases at V and 4 bases at J, with 9 bases between. CDR3 DNA: TGCGCCAGCAGCCAAGATTATAATAGCTATGGCTACACCTTC. Translating it yields CASSQDYNSYGYTF.

The chain combines TRBV7-9 with TRBJ1-2; TRBD1 might be the D (6 bases). Per the germline V gene, CDR1 is SEHNR and CDR2 is FQNEAQ (reference sequence). Between the trimmed V and J ends, which lost 1 base and 13 bases, there was a span of 16 bases. CDR3 length: 13 residues. CDR3 sequence reads: CASSLVGGYFSTF. The CDR3, as DNA: TGTGCCAGCAGCTTAGTCGGGGGCTACTTCTCCACCTTC.

The rearrangement uses TRBV3-1 (or the pseudogene TRBV3-2) and TRBJ1-5; tentative D call: TRBD1 (5 bases). Trimming left V 0 bases short and J 6 bases short, with 12 bases between. Germline V gene data show CDR1 as LGHDT and CDR2 as YNNKEL (reference sequence). The CDR3 consists of 15 residues. CDR3 in DNA: TGTGCCAGCAGCCAAGATAGGCAGGGAGTTCAGCCCCAGCATTTT. As protein: CASSQDRQGVQPQHF.

This clone is a singleton in its sample. The genes are TRBV24-1 and TRBJ2-3; 11 nucleotides match TRBD1. V was pared by 3 bases and J by 2 bases, with 18 bases of the junction left unmatched. The V gene's germline CDR1 is KGHDR and CDR2 SFDVKD. The CDR3 totals 21 residues. DNA of the CDR3: TGTGCCACCAGTGATCCGGCCGGGACAGGGGGAAGTGAGCGGTCCACAGATACGCAGTATTTT. It yields the protein CATSDPAGTGGSERSTDTQYF.

The chain is built from TRBV30 and TRBJ2-1; possibly TRBD2 for D (5 bases). Trimming removed 4 bases from V and 0 bases from J, with 10 bases in between. This CDR3 has 14 amino acids. The germline CDR1 and CDR2 sequences are GTSNPN and SVGIG (reference sequence). The CDR3 DNA reads as TGTGCCTGGACCGGACTTTTCTCCTACAATGAGCAGTTCTTC. Translating it yields CAWTGLFSYNEQFF.

V usage is TRBV19 and J usage is TRBJ2-1; 10 nucleotides match TRBD1. The CDR3 runs to 15 residues. The V segment lost 7 bases and the J segment 7 bases; nucleotides outside the gene matches: 10. Germline V CDR1 and CDR2: LNHDA, SQIVND (reference sequence). CDR3 sequence (DNA): TGTGCCAGTACCGTGTGGGGACAGGGGAGAAATGAGCAGTTCTTC. As protein: CASTVWGQGRNEQFF.

The chain links TRBV19 to TRBJ2-3; a weak D match, TRBD1 (6 bases). The V and J ends lost 6 bases and 1 base respectively, with 14 bases between them. This CDR3 is built from 15 residues. Germline V lookup: CDR1 LNHDA, CDR2 SQIVND (reference sequence). CDR3 loop: CASSHLEGGTDTQYF. Here the CDR3 DNA reads TGTGCCAGTAGCCATCTCGAGGGGGGCACAGATACGCAGTATTTT.

Only a few counts were recorded for this clone. This chain joins TRBV3-1 (or the pseudogene TRBV3-2) and TRBJ1-2; D is undetermined. The V end lost 0 bases, the J end lost 0 bases, and 17 bases lay between the germline ends. The germline V gene has CDR1 LGHDT and CDR2 YNNKEL (reference sequence). The CDR3 has 18 residues. The CDR3 protein is CASSQDHSSEGTNYGYTF. As DNA, the CDR3 is TGTGCCAGCAGCCAAGATCATAGCTCAGAAGGGACTAACTATGGCTACACCTTC.

The rearrangement joins TRBV7-2 to TRBJ2-1; 8 bases align to TRBD2. Germline CDR1 SGHTA, CDR2 FQGNSA. This CDR3 spans 15 amino acids. Unmatched junction bases numbered 5, after V lost 4 bases and J lost 3 bases. CDR3 nucleotide sequence: TGTGCCAGCAGCTCCAGCGGGAGCATCTACAATGAGCAGTTCTTC. Its translation is CASSSSGSIYNEQFF. Filled out from reference TRBV7-2 and TRBJ2-1, the complete variable domain reads GAGVSQSPSNKVTEKGKDVELRCDPISGHTALYWYRQSLGQGLEFLIYFQGNSAPDKSGLPSDRFSAERTGGSVSTLTIQRTQQEDSAVYLCASSSSGSIYNEQFFGPGTRLTVL.

The chain has TRBV7-6 and TRBJ2-7, with D possibly matching TRBD1 (6 bases). CDR1 and CDR2 (germline): SGHVS, FNYEAQ. V was pared by 3 bases and J by 5 bases, with 23 bases between. This CDR3 is 17 amino acids long. CDR3 sequence reads: CASSFNRATSQGHEQYF. Written as DNA, the CDR3 is TGTGCCAGCAGCTTTAATCGGGCCACTTCCCAGGGGCACGAGCAGTACTTC.

The chain carries TRBV9 and TRBJ2-5; tentative D call: TRBD1 (6 bases). The germline V gene encodes CDR1 SGDLS and CDR2 YYNGEE. This CDR3 region has 13 residues. The V gene lost 4 bases and the J gene lost 5 bases, with 12 bases spanning the gap. Here the CDR3 DNA reads TGTGCCAGCAGCCCCGGACAGTTCGAGACCCAGTACTTC. Translated: CASSPGQFETQYF.

This chain links TRBV11-3 with TRBJ2-7, with a tentative D call TRBD2 (6 bases). The CDR3 totals 14 residues. The germline V gene has CDR1 SGHNT and CDR2 YENEEA. V lost 4 bases, J lost 2 bases, and 12 bases lay in between. CDR3 residues: CASSSRRGTYEQYF. The CDR3, as DNA: TGTGCCAGCAGCTCAAGGAGGGGAACCTACGAGCAGTACTTC.